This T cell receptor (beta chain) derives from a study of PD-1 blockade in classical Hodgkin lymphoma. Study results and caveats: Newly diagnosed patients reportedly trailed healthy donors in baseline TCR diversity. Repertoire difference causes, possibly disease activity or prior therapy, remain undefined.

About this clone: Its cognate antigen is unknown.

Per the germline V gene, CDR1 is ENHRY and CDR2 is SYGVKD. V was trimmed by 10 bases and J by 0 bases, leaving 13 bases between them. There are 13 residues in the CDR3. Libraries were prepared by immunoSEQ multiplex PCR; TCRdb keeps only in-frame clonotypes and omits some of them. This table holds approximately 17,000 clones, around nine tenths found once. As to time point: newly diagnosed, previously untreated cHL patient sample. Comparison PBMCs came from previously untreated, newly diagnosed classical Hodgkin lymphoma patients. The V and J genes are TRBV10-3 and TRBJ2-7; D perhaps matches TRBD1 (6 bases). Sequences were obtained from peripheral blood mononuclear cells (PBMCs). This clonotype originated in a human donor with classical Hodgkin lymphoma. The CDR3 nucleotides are TGTGCCACAAGGACGGACAGCTCCTACGAGCAGTACTTC. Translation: CATRTDSSYEQYF.